This T cell receptor beta chain was captured in a study of cytotoxic CD8 clonotypes in ibrutinib-treated CLL. With respect to this clone: No antigen is known for it.

The table came from immunoSEQ multiplex PCR; TCRdb's copy has only in-frame clones and leaves some out. The sample has about 84,000 clones; about 82% are singletons. This CDR3 contains 17 residues. Germline assignment: CDR1 SGHVS and CDR2 FNYEAQ. J gave up 7 bases and V 5 bases, and 16 bases lay outside the gene matches. General study points: At the start, clonality exceeded age-matched healthy donors and followed circulating CD8+ T-cell counts. Public clonotypes were uncommon and contracted or stayed stable on treatment.

Material: PBMCs, obtained before ibrutinib treatment. The receptor comes from a human donor with chronic lymphocytic leukemia. The chain recombines TRBV7-6 with TRBJ2-2; 7 bases line up with TRBD2. This CDR3 is CASSTPSGGDGFGELFF. CDR3 nucleotide sequence: TGTGCCAGCAGCACTCCGTCGGGGGGAGATGGATTCGGGGAGCTGTTTTTT.